This T cell receptor (beta chain) was identified in a study of graft-versus-host responses after intestinal transplantation (dated by TCRdb to the early 2020s). The study in broad terms: Recipients received multivisceral, liver-intestinal, or isolated intestinal transplants. Anti-thymocyte globulin induction was given to all recipients, followed by maintenance tacrolimus and steroids for roughly 3 years. A cohort of about two dozen intestinal transplant recipients, including one retransplant, was enrolled, and 3 patients lacking pretransplant specimens were excluded. Donor T cell macrochimerism was defined as a peak of at least 4% donor T cells among recipient peripheral blood mononuclear cells. Alloreactive clones were identified by sequencing pre-transplant mixed lymphocyte reaction products and comparing these products with unstimulated pre-transplant donor and recipient T cells. Instead of going to the commercial service, samples from a few later patients were sequenced in-house on an Illumina MiSeq and processed with MiXCR. Graft-versus-host and host-versus-graft alloreactive T cell clones were tracked in the graft, circulation and bone marrow after intestinal transplantation using bulk TCR-beta CDR3 sequencing. General findings and caveats noted by the study authors: In patients with donor T cell macrochimerism, the allografts had high GvH to HvG T cell clonal ratios. Peak levels of circulating GvH clones were associated with declines in HvG clones early after transplant. GvH clones were detected in recipient bone marrow, and some of these GvH clones were observed earlier in ileal mucosa or blood, consistent with an intestinal mucosal origin. Conclusions were limited by the relatively low number and heterogeneity of intestinal transplant patients.

Intraepithelial and lamina propria lymphocytes were isolated from graft specimens using dithiothreitol, EDTA incubations and collagenase D digestion. Bulk TCR-beta sequencing was performed on serial intestinal graft biopsy specimens collected as late as 600 days after transplant. For CDR1 and CDR2, the germline V gene lists ENHRY and SYGVKD. From the cysteine up to the phenylalanine, the CDR3 has a length of 14 residues. Of all the DNA, just the CDR3 is kept, 42 bases in frame from base 1. The junction shows trimming of 6 bases on V and 0 bases on J, plus 9 bases between the germline ends. Concerning this clone itself: The antigen this receptor binds is unknown. The sample holds no much larger clone one base away, and base qualities are not on file.

The library relied on the immunoSEQ multiplex PCR assay. For most patients, high-throughput TCR-beta CDR3 sequencing of genomic DNA was performed by Adaptive Biotechnologies. In the original analysis: Adaptive's ImmunoSEQ software supplied the TCR sequencing data for 15 to 20 patients, while MiXCR and VDJtools were used to process a few other patients. CDR3 nucleotide sequences shared between donor and recipient were removed because their origin could not be assigned. Alloreactive clones required at least 2-fold expansion over unstimulated cells and minimum CFSE-low frequency of 0.002% (template counts) or 0.001% (read counts). Mappable clones were those detected in sequenced pre-transplant spleen, lymph node, or MLR CFSE-low populations of the donor or recipient. Cumulative frequency of alloreactive clones was calculated as a percentage of all sequences weighted by copy number. This immuneACCESS table, as held by TCRdb, lists in-frame sequences with V and J called but not all clones. Of the missing ones, under half trace to an unresolved V gene in checked studies; the others have no known cause. For V, J and clone size, that table is used; D and trimming come from the DNA. For this sample the table gives 5,600 or so clones, of which around 72% were detected only once. The ten largest clones capture 13% of the sample.

Sequenced material: ileum tissue, taken 254 days after intestinal transplant. The rearranged chain carries TRBV10-3 and TRBJ1-3; the D gene is possibly TRBD1, with 6 bases matching. This TCR was sampled from a human patient who received an intestinal transplant, so some T cells may come from the graft donor. The DNA is as follows: TGTGCCATCAGCAAGGACAGCTCTGGAAACACCATATATTTT. This translates into CAISKDSSGNTIYF.